This T cell receptor (beta chain) was identified in a study of blood T cell repertoires in COVID-19. Looking at the study overall: Researchers got acute and convalescent COVID-19 samples from the United States, Italy and Spain.

The length of the CDR3 is 16 residues. V lost 3 bases and J lost 9; bases outside the gene matches: 10. From germline, CDR1 is MDHEN and CDR2 SYDVKM. Authors' data handling: Nucleated cell counts were estimated from reference gene primer amplification. Assay: immunoSEQ multiplex PCR; the TCRdb copy retains only in-frame clones and omits some. D and trimming come from the DNA, and the V and J calls and clone size come from that table. The table records about 320,000 clones, 89% of them present only once. Input material: peripheral blood. This chain connects TRBV28 to TRBJ2-1; TRBD2 aligns across 11 bases. The source is a woman in her twenties or thirties with COVID-19, enrolled during active disease. The CDR3 region is CASSFPLAGGGTEQFF. In DNA form, the CDR3 reads TGTGCCAGCAGTTTCCCGCTAGCGGGGGGTGGTACTGAGCAGTTCTTC.